What follows is one T cell receptor beta chain and its context. Its specificity is not known. With 60 Vbeta and 13 Jbeta primers, the PCR was carried out. Produced via immunoSEQ multiplex PCR; TCRdb's table is partial and in-frame only. The sample has some 200,000 clones, around 75% seen once; the top ten hold approximately 6.3%. CDR1 is MNHEY and CDR2 is SMNVEV in the germline V gene (reference sequence). The CDR3 loop spans 12 amino acids. Trimming took 5 bases from V and 2 from J, leaving 4 bases between them. The source of the sample is a study of cytomegalovirus exposure and HLA in healthy donors. Study-wide results and caveats: V- and J-gene trimming of TCR beta was linked (in a later analysis) to a missense DCLRE1C variant.

The TCR comes from a man aged 35-49 years in good health and CMV-seropositive. This chain joins TRBV27 and TRBJ2-1; D is unclear. Sequencing input: PBMCs. The CDR3 spells CASSATYNEQFF. The CDR3 DNA reads TGTGCCAGCAGTGCTACCTACAATGAGCAGTTCTTC.